This TCR beta chain was sequenced in a study of T cell repertoires in cytomegalovirus infection. Study information: Recently identified HLA-C-restricted CMV epitopes were used, and well-studied HLA-B-restricted CMV epitopes were used as well. A matching HLA type, together with CMV infection, was signaled by public TCR beta signatures.

This clonotype was counted ten times or more. Its target is not known. The length of the CDR3 is 16 residues. Germline V gene lookup returns CDR1 SGHTA and CDR2 FQGTGA. With V trimmed by 5 bases and J by 0 bases, 6 bases remained unmatched. Study-wide points: CMV-specific HLA-C-restricted TCR beta clonotypes dominated the ex vivo response.

TCRdb reanalysed the reads using MiXCR and keeps one entry per CDR3 protein. The table lists 230,000 or so distinct CDR3 sequences, about 39% of them singletons, with roughly three fifths in the top ten. This clonotype was sampled from a human donor in good health (CMV status not recorded). Some clones in this sample may be carry-over from other donors' samples. The genes are TRBV7-3 and TRBJ2-3; 9 positions agree with TRBD2. Sequencing used CD8+ T cells from cultured PBMCs, obtained from culture after CMV antigen stimulation. The CDR3 coding sequence is TGTGCCAGCAGCCCCTCCCTAGCGGGAAGCACAGATACGCAGTATTTT. Amino acids: CASSPSLAGSTDTQYF.